This TCR beta chain was profiled in a study of radiation and T cells in renal cell carcinoma. Using immunoSEQ multiplex PCR, the repertoire was profiled, and TCRdb retains in-frame clones only, with some absent. The sample has around 140,000 clones; around 89% are singletons. Time point defined: baseline pretreatment blood. Treatment reported: 15 Gy SBRT to primary tumor, nephrectomy 4 weeks later. CDR1 is MNHNS, CDR2 SASEGT, per germline. The length of the CDR3 is 13 residues. The V gene lost 5 bases and the J gene lost 4 bases, with 8 bases spanning the gap. The count of this clone is one. The V gene is TRBV6-1, the J gene TRBJ2-2; TRBD1 might be the D (5 bases). The receptor comes from a woman aged 70-85 years with renal cell carcinoma. Sequencing used blood, obtained from a patient whose treatment included radiotherapy and nephrectomy. The CDR3 DNA follows: TGTGCCAGCAGTTTGACAGTCACCGGGGAGCTGTTTTTT. Translated, it gives CASSLTVTGELFF.